This T cell receptor (beta chain) was documented in a study of T cell repertoires in cytomegalovirus infection. General study points: Carriers of CMV plus the relevant HLA were identified by cumulative public TCR beta family frequency. Across the ex vivo response, the dominant clonotypes were HLA-C-restricted CMV-specific TCR beta clonotypes.

TCRdb analysed the reads with MiXCR anew, one entry per CDR3 protein. The repertoire holds approximately 200,000 distinct CDR3 sequences, with about 30% as singletons. This CDR3 has 16 amino acids. Trimming pared 5 bases from V and 0 bases from J, leaving 14 bases between. In germline, CDR1 is SNHLY, CDR2 FYNNEI. Of note for this clonotype: The target antigen is unknown.

This TCR derives from a human donor in good health (CMV status not recorded). Some clones in this sample may be carry-over from other donors' samples. Input material: PBMCs. The gene calls are TRBV2 and TRBJ2-1; D may be TRBD1 or TRBD2 (5 bases each). This CDR3 reads CASSLGTESSYNEQFF. DNA for the CDR3: TGTGCCAGCAGTCTCGGGACCGAGAGCTCCTACAATGAGCAGTTCTTC.